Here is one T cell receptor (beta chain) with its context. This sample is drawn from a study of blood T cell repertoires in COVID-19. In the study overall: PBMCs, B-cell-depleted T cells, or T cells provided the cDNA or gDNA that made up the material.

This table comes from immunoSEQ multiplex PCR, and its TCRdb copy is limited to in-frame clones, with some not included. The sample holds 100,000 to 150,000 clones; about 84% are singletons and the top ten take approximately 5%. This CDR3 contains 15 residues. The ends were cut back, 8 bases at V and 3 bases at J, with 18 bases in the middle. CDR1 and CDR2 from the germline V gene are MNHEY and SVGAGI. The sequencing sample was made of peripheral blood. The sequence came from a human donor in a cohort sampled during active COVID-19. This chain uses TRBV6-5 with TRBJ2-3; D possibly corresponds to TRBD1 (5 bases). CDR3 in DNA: TGTGCCAGCGCCAAGACTGGGGCTACGACAGATACGCAGTATTTT. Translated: CASAKTGATTDTQYF.